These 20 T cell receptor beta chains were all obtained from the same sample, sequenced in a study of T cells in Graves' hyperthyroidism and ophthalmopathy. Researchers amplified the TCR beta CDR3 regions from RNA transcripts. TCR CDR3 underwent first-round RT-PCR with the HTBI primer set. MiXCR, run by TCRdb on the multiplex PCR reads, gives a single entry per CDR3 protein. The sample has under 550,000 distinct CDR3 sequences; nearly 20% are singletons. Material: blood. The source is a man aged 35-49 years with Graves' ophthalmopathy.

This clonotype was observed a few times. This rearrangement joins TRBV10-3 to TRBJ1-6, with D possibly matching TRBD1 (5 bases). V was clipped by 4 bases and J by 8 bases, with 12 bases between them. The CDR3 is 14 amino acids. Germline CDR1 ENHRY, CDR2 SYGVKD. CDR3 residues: CAISGRGLDSPLHF. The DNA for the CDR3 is TGTGCCATCAGTGGTAGGGGACTGGATTCACCCCTCCACTTT.

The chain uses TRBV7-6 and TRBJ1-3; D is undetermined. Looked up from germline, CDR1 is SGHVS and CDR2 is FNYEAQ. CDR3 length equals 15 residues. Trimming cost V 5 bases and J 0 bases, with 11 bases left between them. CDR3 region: CASSARYGSGNTIYF. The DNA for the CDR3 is TGTGCCAGCAGCGCCCGTTATGGCTCTGGAAACACCATATATTTT.

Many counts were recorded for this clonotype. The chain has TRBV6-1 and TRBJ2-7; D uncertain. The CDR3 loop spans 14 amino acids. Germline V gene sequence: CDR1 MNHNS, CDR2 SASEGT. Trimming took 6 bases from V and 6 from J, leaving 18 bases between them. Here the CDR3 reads CASSSLRAAGEQYF. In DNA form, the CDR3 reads TGTGCCAGCAGCTCTCTCCGGGCGGCCGGCGAGCAGTACTTC.

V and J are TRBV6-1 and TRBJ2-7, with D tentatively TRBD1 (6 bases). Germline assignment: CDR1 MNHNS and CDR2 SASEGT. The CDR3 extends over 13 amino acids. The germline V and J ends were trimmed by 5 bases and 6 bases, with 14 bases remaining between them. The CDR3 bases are TGTGCCAGCAGTTCCTTGGGGGCCGTCGAGCAGTACTTC. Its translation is CASSSLGAVEQYF.

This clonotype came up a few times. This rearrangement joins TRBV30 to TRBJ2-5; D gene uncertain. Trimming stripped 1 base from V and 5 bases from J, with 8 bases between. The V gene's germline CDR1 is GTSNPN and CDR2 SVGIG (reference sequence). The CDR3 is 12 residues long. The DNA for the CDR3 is TGTGCCTGGAGTGGGGCCTGGGAGACCCAGTACTTC. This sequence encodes CAWSGAWETQYF.

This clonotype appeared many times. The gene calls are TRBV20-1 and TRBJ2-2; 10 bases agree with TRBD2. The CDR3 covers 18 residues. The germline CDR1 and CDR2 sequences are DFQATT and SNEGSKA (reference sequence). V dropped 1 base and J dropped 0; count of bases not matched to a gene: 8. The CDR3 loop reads CSARAPGLAASNTGELFF. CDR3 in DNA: TGCAGTGCTAGAGCCCCCGGACTAGCGGCATCGAACACCGGGGAGCTGTTTTTT.

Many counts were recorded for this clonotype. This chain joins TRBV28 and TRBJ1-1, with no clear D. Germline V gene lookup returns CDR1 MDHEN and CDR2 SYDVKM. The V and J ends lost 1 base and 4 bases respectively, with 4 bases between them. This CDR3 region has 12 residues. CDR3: CASSLFSTEAFF. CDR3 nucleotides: TGTGCCAGCAGTTTATTTTCCACTGAAGCTTTCTTT.

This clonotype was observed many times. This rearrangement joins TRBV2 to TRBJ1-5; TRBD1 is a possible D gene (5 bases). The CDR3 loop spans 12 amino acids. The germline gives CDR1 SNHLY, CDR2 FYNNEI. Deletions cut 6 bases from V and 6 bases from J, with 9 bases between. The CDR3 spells CASRWGGQPQHF. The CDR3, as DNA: TGTGCCAGCAGATGGGGGGGTCAGCCCCAGCATTTT.

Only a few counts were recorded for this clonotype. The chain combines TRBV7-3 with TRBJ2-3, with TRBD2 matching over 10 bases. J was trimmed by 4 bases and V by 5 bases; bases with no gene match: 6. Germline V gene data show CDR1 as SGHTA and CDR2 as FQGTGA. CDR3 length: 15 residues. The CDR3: CASSPGTSVPDTQYF. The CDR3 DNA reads TGTGCCAGCAGCCCCGGGACTAGCGTCCCAGATACGCAGTATTTT.

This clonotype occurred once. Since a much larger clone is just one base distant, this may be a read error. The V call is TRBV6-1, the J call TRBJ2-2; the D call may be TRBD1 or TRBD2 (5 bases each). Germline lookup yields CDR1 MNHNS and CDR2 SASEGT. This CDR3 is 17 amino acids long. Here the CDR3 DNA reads TGTGCCAGCAGTCACCCCCCGGGGCTAGTGGACACCGGGGAGCTGCTTTTT. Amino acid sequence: CASSHPPGLVDTGELLF.

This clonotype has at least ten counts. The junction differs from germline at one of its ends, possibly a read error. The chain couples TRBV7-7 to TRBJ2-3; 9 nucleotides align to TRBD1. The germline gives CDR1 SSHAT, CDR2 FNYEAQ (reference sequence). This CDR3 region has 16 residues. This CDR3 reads CASSPGTGSRSDTQYF. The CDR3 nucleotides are TGTGCTAGCAGCCCAGGGACAGGGTCTAGGTCAGATACGCAGTATTTT.

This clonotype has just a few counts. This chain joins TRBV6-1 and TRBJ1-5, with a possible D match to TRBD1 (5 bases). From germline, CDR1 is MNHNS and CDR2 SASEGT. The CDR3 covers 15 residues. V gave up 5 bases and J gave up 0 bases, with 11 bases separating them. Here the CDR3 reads CASSKSGLSNQPQHF. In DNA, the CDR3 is TGTGCCAGCAGTAAATCAGGGCTTAGCAATCAGCCCCAGCATTTT.

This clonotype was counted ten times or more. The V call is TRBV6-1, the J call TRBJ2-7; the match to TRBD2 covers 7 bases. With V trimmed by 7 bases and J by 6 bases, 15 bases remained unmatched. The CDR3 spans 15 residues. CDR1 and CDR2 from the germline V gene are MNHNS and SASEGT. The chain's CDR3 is CASMESGKGSGEQYF. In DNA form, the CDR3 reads TGTGCCAGCATGGAGAGCGGGAAGGGTTCGGGCGAGCAGTACTTC.

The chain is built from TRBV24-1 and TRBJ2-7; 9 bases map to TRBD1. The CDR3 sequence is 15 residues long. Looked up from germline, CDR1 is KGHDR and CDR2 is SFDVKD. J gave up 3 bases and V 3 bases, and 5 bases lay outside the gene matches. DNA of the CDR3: TGTGCCACCAGTGATACGAGGACAGGGGTCTACGAGCAGTACTTC. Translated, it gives CATSDTRTGVYEQYF.

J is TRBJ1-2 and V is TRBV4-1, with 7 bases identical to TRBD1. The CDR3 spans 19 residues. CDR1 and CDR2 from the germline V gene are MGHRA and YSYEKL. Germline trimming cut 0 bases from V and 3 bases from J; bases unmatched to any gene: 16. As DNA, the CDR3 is TGCGCCAGCAGCCAAGATCCGCCCCCCTTTGGAGGGGGCTACTATGGCTACACCTTC. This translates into CASSQDPPPFGGGYYGYTF.

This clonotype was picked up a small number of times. In DNA form, the CDR3 reads TGTGCCAGCAGTATCCCCCTGTTAAGTGGCAATCAGCCCCAGCATTTT. This encodes CASSIPLLSGNQPQHF. The chain joins TRBV6-2 or TRBV6-3 to TRBJ1-5; no clear D. Germline V gene data show CDR1 as MNHEY and CDR2 as SVGEGT. V lost 5 bases, J lost 2 bases, and 16 bases lay in between. The CDR3 length is 16 residues.

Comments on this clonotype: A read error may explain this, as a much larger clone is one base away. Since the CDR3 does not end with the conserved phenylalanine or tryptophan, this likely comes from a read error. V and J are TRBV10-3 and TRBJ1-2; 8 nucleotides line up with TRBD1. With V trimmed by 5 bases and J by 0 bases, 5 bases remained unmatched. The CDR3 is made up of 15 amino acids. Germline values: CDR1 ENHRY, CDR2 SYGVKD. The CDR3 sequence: CAISPGGPTNYGYTI. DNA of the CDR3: TGTGCCATCAGTCCAGGGGGCCCTACTAACTATGGCTACACCATC.

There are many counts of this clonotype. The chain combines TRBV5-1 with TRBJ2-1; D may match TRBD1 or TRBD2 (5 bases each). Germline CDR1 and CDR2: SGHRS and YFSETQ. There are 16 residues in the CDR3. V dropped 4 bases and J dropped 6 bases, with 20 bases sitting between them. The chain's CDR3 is CASSPPGTRGFNEQFF. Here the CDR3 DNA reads TGCGCCAGCAGCCCTCCTGGGACCCGGGGTTTCAATGAGCAGTTCTTC.

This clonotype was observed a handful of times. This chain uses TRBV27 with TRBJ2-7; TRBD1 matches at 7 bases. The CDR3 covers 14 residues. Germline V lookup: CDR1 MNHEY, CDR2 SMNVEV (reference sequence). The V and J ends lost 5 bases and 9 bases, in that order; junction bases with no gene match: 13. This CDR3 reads CASSASDRQGGQYF. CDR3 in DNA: TGTGCCAGCAGTGCCTCCGACCGACAGGGTGGGCAGTACTTC.

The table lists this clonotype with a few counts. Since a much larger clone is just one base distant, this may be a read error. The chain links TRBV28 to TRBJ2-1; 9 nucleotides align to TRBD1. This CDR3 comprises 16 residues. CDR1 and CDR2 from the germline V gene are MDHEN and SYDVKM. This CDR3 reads CASRPGQGGSYNGQFF. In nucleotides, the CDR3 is TGTGCCAGCAGACCGGGACAGGGAGGGTCCTACAATGGGCAGTTCTTC. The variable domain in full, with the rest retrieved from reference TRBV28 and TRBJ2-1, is DVKVTQSSRYLVKRTGEKVFLECVQDMDHENMFWYRQDPGLGLRLIYFSYDVKMKEKGDIPEGYSVSREKKERFSLILESASTNQTSMYLCASRPGQGGSYNGQFFGPGTRLTVL.